The rows below give T cell receptor beta chains drawn from one sample of a study of early T cells in non-severe SARS-CoV-2 infection. TCRdb redid the calling of the 5' RACE reads with MiXCR, one entry per CDR3 protein. The sample contains 50,000 or so distinct CDR3 sequences, 12% of which appear only once. Material for sequencing was whole blood. Receptors originate from an adult who was a healthcare worker with PCR-confirmed SARS-CoV-2 infection or an uninfected control (not recorded which). Both conserved end residues are part of each CDR3. A D gene is named only where the DNA matches it firmly. Size tells how often a clone was seen (once, few, many) or the class of an expanded clone, and some rows leave it out.

clone_size j_call d_call v_call cdr3_nt cdr3_aa
many TRBJ1-5 . TRBV18 TGTGCCAGCTCACCGGTCGAGGGGAACCAGCCCCAGCATTTT CASSPVEGNQPQHF
many TRBJ2-2 . TRBV9 TGTGCCAGCAGCGTAGGACTACCTCCCGGGGAGCTGTTTTTT CASSVGLPPGELFF
many TRBJ1-2 . TRBV29-1 TGCAGCGTTCAGTCAGGGAGTTATGGCTACACCTTC CSVQSGSYGYTF
many TRBJ2-5 . TRBV27 TGTGCCAGCAGTTTACAGGGCTGGGGCCAAGAGACCCAGTACTTC CASSLQGWGQETQYF
few TRBJ2-3 TRBD2 TRBV6-2/TRBV6-3 TGTGCCAGCGATAGACTAGCGGGAGGGCCCAGGATGCAAGATACGCAGTATTTT CASDRLAGGPRMQDTQYF
many TRBJ1-2 TRBD1 TRBV7-9 TGTGCCAGCAGCCCCCGGACAGGTCTCAACTATGGCTACACCTTC CASSPRTGLNYGYTF
many TRBJ2-5 TRBD2 TRBV20-1 TGCAGTGCTAGGAGCGGGGTGGAGACCCAGTACTTC CSARSGVETQYF
. TRBJ1-4 TRBD1 TRBV7-7 TGTGCTAGCAGCCCCGGGACAGGGTTTGAAAAACTGTTTTTT CASSPGTGFEKLFF
. TRBJ2-2 . TRBV7-9 TGTGCCAGCAGCTTAGCCGGGGGGCCTAACACCGGGGAGCTGTTTTTT CASSLAGGPNTGELFF
. TRBJ2-1 TRBD1 TRBV5-1 TGCGCCAGCAGCTTGGACGGGACAGGGGCCGATGAGCAGTTCTTC CASSLDGTGADEQFF
many TRBJ2-7 . TRBV27 TGTGCCAGCAGTTTAGGGGGGGGGCCCTACGAGCAGTACTTC CASSLGGGPYEQYF
many TRBJ1-2 . TRBV12-3/TRBV12-4 TGTGCCAGCAGTCCTTCTGGGAGGCCGGGCTATGGCTACACCTTC CASSPSGRPGYGYTF
many TRBJ1-3 TRBD1 TRBV6-1 TGTGCCAGCAGCATCGGACAGGGGGCTGAAGACTCTGGAAACACCATATATTTT CASSIGQGAEDSGNTIYF
many TRBJ2-5 . TRBV11-2 TGTGCCAGCAGCTTAGGGGGGCTCAGGACCCAGTACTTC CASSLGGLRTQYF
. TRBJ2-7 TRBD1 TRBV28 TGTGCCAGCAGTCCAGGGGGCGGAGGGGACTCCTACGAGCAGTACTTC CASSPGGGGDSYEQYF
many TRBJ2-7 TRBD1 TRBV2 TGTGCCAGCAGATTGCCGGGACAGGGGACCTACGAGCAGTACTTC CASRLPGQGTYEQYF
few TRBJ1-5 . TRBV7-2 TGTGCCAGCAGCTCAGGGGCGCGGCAGCCCCAGCATTTT CASSSGARQPQHF
. TRBJ2-1 . TRBV19 TGTGCCAGTAGTATAAAAAGCTCTTCCCCCTACAATGAGCAGTTCTTC CASSIKSSSPYNEQFF
many TRBJ1-2 . TRBV27 TGTGCCAGCAGTAACAGGGACACCCTCGACTATGGCTACACCTTC CASSNRDTLDYGYTF
. TRBJ1-4 . TRBV6-5 TGTGCCAGCAGCCGCGGACTGTCGGGAAACGAAAAACTGTTTTTT CASSRGLSGNEKLFF
. TRBJ2-1 . TRBV27 TGTGCCAGCAGTCCCAAGATGGTCCCCTACAATGAGCAGTTCTTC CASSPKMVPYNEQFF
. TRBJ1-1 . TRBV12-2 TGTGCAGGAACACCAGGGGGGTCTATGACTGAAGCTTTCTTT CAGTPGGSMTEAFF
. TRBJ2-1 . TRBV2 TGTGCCTACACCGGGGGTTCCTACAATGAGCAGTTCTTC CAYTGGSYNEQFF
many TRBJ1-1 . TRBV12-3/TRBV12-4 TGTGCCAGCAGTTTAGCTCTCCCCGGGAGGGAAGCTTTCTTT CASSLALPGREAFF
. TRBJ1-2 . TRBV6-1 TGTGCCAGCAGTGAAGCGGGAGGGCTCTATGGCTACACCTTC CASSEAGGLYGYTF
many TRBJ2-5 TRBD2 TRBV7-2 TGTGCCAGCAGCTTAGATAGCGGGGGTAGCGAGACCCAGTACTTC CASSLDSGGSETQYF
few TRBJ2-3 . TRBV10-3 TGTGCCATCGGGTCGGGCCAGGCTTTTTCCACAGATACGCAGTATTTT CAIGSGQAFSTDTQYF
. TRBJ2-2 . TRBV7-3 TGTGCCAGCAGCCCCCCGGGCAGGGCGAACACCGGGGAGCTGTTTTTT CASSPPGRANTGELFF
. TRBJ1-1 . TRBV11-2 TGTGCCAGCAGCTTATATCAACTGAACACTGAAGCTTTCTTT CASSLYQLNTEAFF
few TRBJ2-3 . TRBV7-2 TGTGCCAGCAGCCCAAGTCTTCAGGCGCAGTATTTT CASSPSLQAQYF
. TRBJ2-7 TRBD1 TRBV4-1 TGCGCCAGCAGCCAAGTTTGGGACAGAGGGTACGAGCAGTACTTC CASSQVWDRGYEQYF
many TRBJ2-7 . TRBV29-1 TGCAGCGTCGGGGTTTCCTACGAGCAGTACTTC CSVGVSYEQYF
. TRBJ2-3 TRBD2 TRBV5-1 TGCGCCAGCAGCTTGCAGCGGGAAAGCACAGATACGCAGTATTTT CASSLQRESTDTQYF
. TRBJ2-2 . TRBV27 TGTGCCAGCACCCCAGGGGGGGGCCACGGGGAGCTGTTTTTT CASTPGGGHGELFF
few TRBJ2-7 TRBD1 TRBV9 TGTGCCAGCAGCGGACAGGGGGCGTACGAGCAGTACTTC CASSGQGAYEQYF
few TRBJ2-5 . TRBV9 TGTGCCAGCAGCGTAGACAGAGAAGAGACCCAGTACTTC CASSVDREETQYF
. TRBJ2-7 . TRBV28 TGTGCCAGCAGGGACCAGGGTTACTACGAGCAGTACTTC CASRDQGYYEQYF
. TRBJ2-5 TRBD2 TRBV3-1 TGTGCCAGCAGCCGACCCGCGGGGGTCCAGGAGACCCAGTACTTC CASSRPAGVQETQYF
many TRBJ2-2 TRBD1 TRBV7-2 TGTGCCAGCAGATCAGGGGGCGGGATGACCGGGGAGCTGTTTTTT CASRSGGGMTGELFF
. TRBJ2-7 . TRBV29-1 TGCAGCGTTGGGGTTAGCAACTACGAGCAGTACTTC CSVGVSNYEQYF
many TRBJ2-7 TRBD2 TRBV3-1 TGTGCCAGCAGCCAAGATTTAACTAGCGGGGGGCCCTACGAGCAGTACTTC CASSQDLTSGGPYEQYF
few TRBJ2-3 TRBD2 TRBV24-1 TGTGCCACCAGTGCCTTAGACCTGGGAGGGCTAGATACGCAGTATTTT CATSALDLGGLDTQYF
. TRBJ2-1 . TRBV6-4 TGTGCCAGCAGTGACGAGGAAGGGGATGAGCAGTTCTTC CASSDEEGDEQFF
many TRBJ1-5 . TRBV19 TGTGCCAGTAAGATCCCAGGGAACCAGCCCCAGCATTTT CASKIPGNQPQHF
many TRBJ2-7 . TRBV5-4 TGTGCCAGCAGCCCCCGGGACACCTCCTACGAGCAGTACTTC CASSPRDTSYEQYF
medium-sized TRBJ1-5 TRBD1 TRBV20-1 TGCAGTGCTTTACAGGGGGCAGGTAATCAGCCCCAGCATTTT CSALQGAGNQPQHF
many TRBJ2-2 . TRBV6-4 TGTGCCAGCAGTGAGGGCACCGGGGAGCTGTTTTTT CASSEGTGELFF
many TRBJ1-1 TRBD1 TRBV9 TGTGCCAGCAGCTTTACAGACAGGGGAGGGACTGAAGCTTTCTTT CASSFTDRGGTEAFF
few TRBJ2-7 . TRBV7-2 TGTGCCAGCAGGTTAACAGCAACCTACGAGCAGTACTTC CASRLTATYEQYF
. TRBJ2-3 TRBD2 TRBV6-4 TGTGCCAGCAGTGAGGGACTAGGCACAGATACGCAGTATTTT CASSEGLGTDTQYF